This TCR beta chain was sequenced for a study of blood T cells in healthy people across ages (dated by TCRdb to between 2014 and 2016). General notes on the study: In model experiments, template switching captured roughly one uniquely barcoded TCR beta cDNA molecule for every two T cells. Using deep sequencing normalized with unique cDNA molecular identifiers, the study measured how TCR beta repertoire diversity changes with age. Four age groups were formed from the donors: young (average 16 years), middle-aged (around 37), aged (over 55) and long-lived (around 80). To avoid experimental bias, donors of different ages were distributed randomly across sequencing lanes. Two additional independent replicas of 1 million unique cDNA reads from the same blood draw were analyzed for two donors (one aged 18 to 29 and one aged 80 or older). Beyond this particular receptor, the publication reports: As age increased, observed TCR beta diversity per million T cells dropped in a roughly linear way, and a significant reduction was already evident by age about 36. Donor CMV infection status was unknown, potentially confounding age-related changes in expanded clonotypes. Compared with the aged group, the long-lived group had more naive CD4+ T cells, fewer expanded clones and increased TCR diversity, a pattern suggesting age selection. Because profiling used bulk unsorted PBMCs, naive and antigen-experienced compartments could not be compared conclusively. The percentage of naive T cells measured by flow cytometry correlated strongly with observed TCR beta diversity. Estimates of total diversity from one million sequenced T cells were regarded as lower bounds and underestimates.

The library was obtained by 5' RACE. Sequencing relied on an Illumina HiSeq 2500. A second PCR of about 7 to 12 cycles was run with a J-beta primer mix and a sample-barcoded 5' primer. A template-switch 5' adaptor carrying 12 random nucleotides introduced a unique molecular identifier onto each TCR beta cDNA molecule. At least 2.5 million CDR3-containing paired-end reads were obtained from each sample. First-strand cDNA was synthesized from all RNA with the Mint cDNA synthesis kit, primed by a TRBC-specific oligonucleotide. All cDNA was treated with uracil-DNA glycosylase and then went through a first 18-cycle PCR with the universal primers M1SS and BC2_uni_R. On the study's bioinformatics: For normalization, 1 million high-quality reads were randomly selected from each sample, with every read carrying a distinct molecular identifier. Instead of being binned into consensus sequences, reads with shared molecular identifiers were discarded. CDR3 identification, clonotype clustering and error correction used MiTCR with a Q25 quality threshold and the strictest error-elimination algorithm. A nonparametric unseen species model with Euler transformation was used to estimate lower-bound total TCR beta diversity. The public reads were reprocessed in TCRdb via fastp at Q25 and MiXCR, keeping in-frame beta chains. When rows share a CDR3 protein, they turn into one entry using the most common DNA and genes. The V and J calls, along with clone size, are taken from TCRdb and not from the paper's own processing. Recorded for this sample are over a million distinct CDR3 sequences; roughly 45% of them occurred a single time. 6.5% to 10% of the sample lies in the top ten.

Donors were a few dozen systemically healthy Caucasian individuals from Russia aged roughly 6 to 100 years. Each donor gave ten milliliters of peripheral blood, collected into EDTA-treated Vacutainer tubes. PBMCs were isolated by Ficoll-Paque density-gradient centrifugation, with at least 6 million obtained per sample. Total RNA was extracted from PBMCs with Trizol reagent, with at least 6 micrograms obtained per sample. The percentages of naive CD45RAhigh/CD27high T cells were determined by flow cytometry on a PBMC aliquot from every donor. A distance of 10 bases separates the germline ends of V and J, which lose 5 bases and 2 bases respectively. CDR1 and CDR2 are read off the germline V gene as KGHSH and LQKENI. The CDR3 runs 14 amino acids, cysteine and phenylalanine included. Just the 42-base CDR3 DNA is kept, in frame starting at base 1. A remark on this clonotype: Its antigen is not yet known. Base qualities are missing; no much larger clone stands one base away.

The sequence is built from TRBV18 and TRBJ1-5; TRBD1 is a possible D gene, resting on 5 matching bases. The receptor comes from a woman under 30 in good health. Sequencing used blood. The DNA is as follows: TGTGCCAGCTCAGGGGACGAAGGCAATCAGCCCCAGCATTTT. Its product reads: CASSGDEGNQPQHF.